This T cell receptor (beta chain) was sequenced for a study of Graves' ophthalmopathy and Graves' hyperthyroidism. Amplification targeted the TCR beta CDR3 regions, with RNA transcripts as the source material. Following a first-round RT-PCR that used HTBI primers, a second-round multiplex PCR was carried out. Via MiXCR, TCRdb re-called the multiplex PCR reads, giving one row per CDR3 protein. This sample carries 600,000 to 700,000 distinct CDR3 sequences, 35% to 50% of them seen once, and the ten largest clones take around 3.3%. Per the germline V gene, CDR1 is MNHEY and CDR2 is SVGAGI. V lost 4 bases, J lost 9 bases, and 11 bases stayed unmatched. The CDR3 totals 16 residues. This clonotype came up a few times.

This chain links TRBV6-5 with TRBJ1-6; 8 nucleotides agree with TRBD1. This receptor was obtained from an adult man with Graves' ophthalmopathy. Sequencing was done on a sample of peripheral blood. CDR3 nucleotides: TGTGCCAGCAGTTTAGCCAGGACAGGGTACGGTTCACCCCTCCACTTT. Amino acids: CASSLARTGYGSPLHF.